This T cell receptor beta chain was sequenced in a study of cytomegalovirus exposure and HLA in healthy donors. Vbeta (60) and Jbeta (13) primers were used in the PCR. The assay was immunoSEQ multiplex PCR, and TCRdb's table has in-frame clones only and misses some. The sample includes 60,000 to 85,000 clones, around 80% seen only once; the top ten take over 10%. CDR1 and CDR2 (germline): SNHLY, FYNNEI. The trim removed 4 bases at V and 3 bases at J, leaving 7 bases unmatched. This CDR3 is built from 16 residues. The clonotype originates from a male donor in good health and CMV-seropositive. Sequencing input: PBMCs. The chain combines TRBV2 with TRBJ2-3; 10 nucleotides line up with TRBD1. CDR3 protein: CASSVRQGAQTDTQYF. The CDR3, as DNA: TGTGCCAGCAGTGTCAGACAGGGGGCGCAGACAGATACGCAGTATTTT.